The sequence of this TCR beta chain was determined in a study of beta chain features in type 1 diabetes. Sequenced material consisted of expressed TCRB transcripts (all of the isolated RNA was reverse transcribed). TCRdb's table, derived via immunoSEQ multiplex PCR, lists solely in-frame clones and lacks some. Of roughly 500,000 clones in the sample, 11% were seen once. CDR1 SGHNT and CDR2 YYREEE come from the germline V gene (reference sequence). Losses at the gene ends were 4 bases for V and 2 bases for J; bases not matched to a gene: 7. The CDR3 is made up of 15 amino acids. Sample: naive CD4+ T cells from blood. The chain links TRBV5-4 to TRBJ2-7, with 9 bases that match TRBD1. The clonotype was recovered from a woman between 18 and 30 years old in good health. CDR3 sequence reads: CASSHRRTGAYEQYF. The CDR3 nucleotides read TGTGCCAGCAGCCACAGAAGGACAGGGGCCTACGAGCAGTACTTC.